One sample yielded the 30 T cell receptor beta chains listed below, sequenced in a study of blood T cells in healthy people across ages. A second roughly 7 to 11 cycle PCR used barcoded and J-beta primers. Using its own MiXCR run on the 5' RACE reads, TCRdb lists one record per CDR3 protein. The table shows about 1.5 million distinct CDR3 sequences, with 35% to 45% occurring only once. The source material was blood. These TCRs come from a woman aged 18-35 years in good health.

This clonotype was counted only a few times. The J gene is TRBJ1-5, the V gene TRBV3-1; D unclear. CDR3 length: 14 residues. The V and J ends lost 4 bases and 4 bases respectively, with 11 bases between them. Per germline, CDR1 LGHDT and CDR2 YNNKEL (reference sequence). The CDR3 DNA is TGTGCCAGCAGCCGGGCGGGGTCAAATCAGCCCCAGCATTTT. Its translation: CASSRAGSNQPQHF.

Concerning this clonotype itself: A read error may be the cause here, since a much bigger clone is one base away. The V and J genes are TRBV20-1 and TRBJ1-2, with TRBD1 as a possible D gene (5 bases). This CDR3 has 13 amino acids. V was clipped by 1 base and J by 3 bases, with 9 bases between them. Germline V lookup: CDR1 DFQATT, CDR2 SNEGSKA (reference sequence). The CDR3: CSARGRGYYGYTF. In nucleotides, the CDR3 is TGCAGTGCTAGAGGTCGGGGCTACTATGGCTACACCTTC.

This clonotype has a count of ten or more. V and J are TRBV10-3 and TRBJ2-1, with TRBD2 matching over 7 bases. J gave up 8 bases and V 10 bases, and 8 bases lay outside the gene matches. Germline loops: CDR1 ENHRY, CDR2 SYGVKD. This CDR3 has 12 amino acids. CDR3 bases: TGTGCCAACTCGGGGGAGGGGCATGAGCAGTTCTTC. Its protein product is CANSGEGHEQFF.

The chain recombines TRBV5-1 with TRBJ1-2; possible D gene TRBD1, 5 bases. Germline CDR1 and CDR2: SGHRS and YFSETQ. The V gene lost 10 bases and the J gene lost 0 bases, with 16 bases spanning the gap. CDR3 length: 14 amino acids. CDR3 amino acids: CAGFDGGSNYGYTF. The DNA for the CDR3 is TGCGCCGGCTTTGATGGGGGGTCTAACTATGGCTACACCTTC.

CDR3 sequence reads: CASSLTTLLFNYGYTF. CDR3 DNA: TGTGCCAGCAGCTTAACTACACTACTATTTAACTATGGCTACACCTTC. The chain has TRBV7-9 and TRBJ1-2; unclear D gene. The CDR3 runs 16 residues. With 2 bases removed from V and 1 base from J, the gap between germline ends came to 14 bases. Germline CDR1 reads SEHNR; CDR2 reads FQNEAQ (reference sequence).

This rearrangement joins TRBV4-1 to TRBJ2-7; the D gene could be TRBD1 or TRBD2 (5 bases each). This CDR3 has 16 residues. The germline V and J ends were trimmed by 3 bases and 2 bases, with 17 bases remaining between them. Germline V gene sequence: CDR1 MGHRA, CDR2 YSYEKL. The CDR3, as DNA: TGCGCCAGCAGCCACCCCGGGGCTTTTCGGGCCTACGAGCAGTACTTC. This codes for CASSHPGAFRAYEQYF.

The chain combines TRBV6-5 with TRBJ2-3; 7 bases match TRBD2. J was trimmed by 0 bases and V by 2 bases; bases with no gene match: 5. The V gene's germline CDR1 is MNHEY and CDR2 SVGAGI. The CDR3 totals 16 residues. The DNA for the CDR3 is TGTGCCAGCAGTTACGGAGCGGGAACTAGCACAGATACGCAGTATTTT. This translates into CASSYGAGTSTDTQYF.

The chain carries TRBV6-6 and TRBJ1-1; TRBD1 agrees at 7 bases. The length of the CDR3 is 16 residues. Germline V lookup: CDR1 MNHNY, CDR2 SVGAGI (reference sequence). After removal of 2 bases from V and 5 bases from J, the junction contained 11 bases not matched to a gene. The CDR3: CASSYGYRGSGTEAFF. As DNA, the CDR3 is TGTGCCAGCAGTTACGGGTACAGGGGATCGGGAACTGAAGCTTTCTTT.

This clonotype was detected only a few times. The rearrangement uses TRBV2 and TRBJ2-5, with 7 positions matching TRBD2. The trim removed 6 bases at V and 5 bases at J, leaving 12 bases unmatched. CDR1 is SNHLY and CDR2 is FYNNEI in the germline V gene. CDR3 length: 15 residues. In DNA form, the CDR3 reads TGTGCCAGCAGGGAGGGACTAATCCCTTCGGAGACCCAGTACTTC. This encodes CASREGLIPSETQYF.

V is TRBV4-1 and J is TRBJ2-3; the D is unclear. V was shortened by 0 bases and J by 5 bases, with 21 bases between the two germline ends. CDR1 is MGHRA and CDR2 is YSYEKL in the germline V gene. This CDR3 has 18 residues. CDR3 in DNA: TGCGCCAGCAGCCAAGAGGCTTTTAGTGGGCTTTGGAAAGATACGCAGTATTTT. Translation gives CASSQEAFSGLWKDTQYF.

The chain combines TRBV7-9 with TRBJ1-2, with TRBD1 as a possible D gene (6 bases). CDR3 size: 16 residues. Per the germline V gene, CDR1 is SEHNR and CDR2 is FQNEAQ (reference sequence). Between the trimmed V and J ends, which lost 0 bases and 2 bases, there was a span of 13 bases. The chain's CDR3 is CASSLARGPANYGYTF. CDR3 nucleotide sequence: TGTGCCAGCAGCTTAGCCAGGGGACCAGCGAACTATGGCTACACCTTC.

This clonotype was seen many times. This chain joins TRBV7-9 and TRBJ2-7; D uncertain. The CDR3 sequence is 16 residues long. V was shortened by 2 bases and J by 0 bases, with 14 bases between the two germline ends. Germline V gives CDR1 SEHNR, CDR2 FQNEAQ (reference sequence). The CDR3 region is CASSLSRAGPSYEQYF. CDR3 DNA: TGTGCCAGCAGCTTAAGTAGGGCCGGCCCCTCCTACGAGCAGTACTTC.

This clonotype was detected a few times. CDR3 amino acids: CAIGTSGYNEQYF. In DNA form, the CDR3 reads TGTGCCATCGGGACTAGCGGTTACAATGAGCAGTACTTC. The rearrangement uses TRBV28 and TRBJ2-1; 11 bases are shared with TRBD2. The tail of the sequence fits TRBJ2-7 better, so the J call may be wrong. The CDR3 is 13 residues long. Germline CDR1 MDHEN, CDR2 SYDVKM.

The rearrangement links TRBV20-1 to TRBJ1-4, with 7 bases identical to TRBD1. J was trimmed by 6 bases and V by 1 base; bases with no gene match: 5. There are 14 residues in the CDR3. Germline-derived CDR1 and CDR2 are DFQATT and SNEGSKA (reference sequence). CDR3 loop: CSARAGQLYEKLFF. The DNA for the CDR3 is TGCAGTGCTAGAGCGGGACAGTTATATGAAAAACTGTTTTTT.

The CDR3 nucleotides read TGTGCCAGCAGCCCCTTCGCGGCGGGAGACGTCATTCAGTACTTC. This translates into CASSPFAAGDVIQYF. This chain joins TRBV7-2 and TRBJ2-4; 7 nucleotides align to TRBD2. Germline V gene lookup returns CDR1 SGHTA and CDR2 FQGNSA. J gave up 9 bases and V 5 bases, and 13 bases lay outside the gene matches. This CDR3 contains 15 residues.

CDR3 in amino acids: CASSSSGSLKTQYF. DNA of the CDR3: TGTGCCAGCAGTTCTAGCGGGAGTTTAAAGACCCAGTACTTC. The chain carries TRBV28 and TRBJ2-5; 10 nucleotides agree with TRBD2. The CDR3 runs to 14 residues. From germline, CDR1 is MDHEN and CDR2 SYDVKM. With 4 bases clipped from V and 6 bases from J, the junction kept 5 bases outside the gene matches.

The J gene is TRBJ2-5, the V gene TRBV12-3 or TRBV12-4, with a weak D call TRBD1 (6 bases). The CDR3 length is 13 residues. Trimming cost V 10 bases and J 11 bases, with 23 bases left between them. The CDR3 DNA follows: TGTGCCACCACAGGGAGCACCTACAATGAGCAGTACTTC. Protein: CATTGSTYNEQYF.

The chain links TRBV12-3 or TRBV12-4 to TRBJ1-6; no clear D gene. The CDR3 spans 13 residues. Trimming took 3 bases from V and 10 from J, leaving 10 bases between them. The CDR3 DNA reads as TGTGCCAGCAGTTTTGATAGGATATCACCCCTCCACTTT. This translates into CASSFDRISPLHF.

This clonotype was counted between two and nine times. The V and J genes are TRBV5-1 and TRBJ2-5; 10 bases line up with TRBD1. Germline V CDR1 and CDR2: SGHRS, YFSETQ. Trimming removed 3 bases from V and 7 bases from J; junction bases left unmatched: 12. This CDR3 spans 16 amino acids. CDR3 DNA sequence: TGCGCCAGCAGCTACTCTGTGACAGGGGGCCGTCGGACCCAGTACTTC. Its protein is CASSYSVTGGRRTQYF.

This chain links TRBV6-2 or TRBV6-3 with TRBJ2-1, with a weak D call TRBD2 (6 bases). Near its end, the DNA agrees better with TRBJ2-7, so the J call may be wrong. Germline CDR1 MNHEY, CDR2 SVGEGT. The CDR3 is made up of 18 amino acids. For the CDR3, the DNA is TGTGCCAGCAGTTACTCGAGGTCTAGCGAGAGCTCCTACAATGAGCAGTACTTC. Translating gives CASSYSRSSESSYNEQYF.

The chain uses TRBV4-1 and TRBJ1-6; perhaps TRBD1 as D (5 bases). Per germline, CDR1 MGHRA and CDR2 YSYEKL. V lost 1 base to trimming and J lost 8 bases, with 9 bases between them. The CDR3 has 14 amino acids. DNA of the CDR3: TGCGCCAGCAGCCAAGTTGGACACGATTCACCCCTCCACTTT. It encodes CASSQVGHDSPLHF.

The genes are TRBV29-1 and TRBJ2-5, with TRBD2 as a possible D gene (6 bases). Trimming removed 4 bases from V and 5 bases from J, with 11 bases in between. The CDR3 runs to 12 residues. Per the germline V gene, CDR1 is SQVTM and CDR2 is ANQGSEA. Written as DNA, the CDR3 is TGCAGCGTTGCCCCAGGGAGGGAGACCCAGTACTTC. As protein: CSVAPGRETQYF. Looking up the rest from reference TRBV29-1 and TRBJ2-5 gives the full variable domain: SAVISQKPSRDICQRGTSLTIQCQVDSQVTMMFWYRQQPGQSLTLIATANQGSEATYESGFVIDKFPISRPNLTFSTLTVSNMSPEDSSIYLCSVAPGRETQYFGPGTRLLVL.

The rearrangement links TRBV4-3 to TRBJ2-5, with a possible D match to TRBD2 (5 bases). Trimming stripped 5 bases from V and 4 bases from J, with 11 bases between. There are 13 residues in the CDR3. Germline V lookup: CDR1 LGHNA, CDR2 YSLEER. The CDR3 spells CASSYSEGETQYF. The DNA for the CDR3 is TGCGCCAGCAGCTACAGCGAGGGAGAGACCCAGTACTTC.

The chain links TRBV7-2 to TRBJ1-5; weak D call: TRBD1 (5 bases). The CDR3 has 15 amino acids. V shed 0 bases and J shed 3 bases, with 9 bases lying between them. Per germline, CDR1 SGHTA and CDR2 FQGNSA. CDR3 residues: CASSLAGTYNQPQHF. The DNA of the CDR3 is TGTGCCAGCAGCTTAGCTGGGACTTACAATCAGCCCCAGCATTTT.

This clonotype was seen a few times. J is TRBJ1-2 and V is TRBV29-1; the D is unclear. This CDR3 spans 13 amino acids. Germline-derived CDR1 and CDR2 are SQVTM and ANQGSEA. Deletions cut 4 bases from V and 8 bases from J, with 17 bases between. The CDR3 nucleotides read TGCAGCGTTGTCCTCCTTGGGGATAGCGGCTACACCTTC. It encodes CSVVLLGDSGYTF.

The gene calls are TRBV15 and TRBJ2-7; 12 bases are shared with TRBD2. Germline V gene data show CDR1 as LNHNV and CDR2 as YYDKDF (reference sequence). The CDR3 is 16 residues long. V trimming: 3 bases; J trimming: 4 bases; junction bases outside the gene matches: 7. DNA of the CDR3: TGTGCCACCAGCAGGACCGGACTAGCGGGAAAGTACGAGCAGTACTTC. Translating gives CATSRTGLAGKYEQYF. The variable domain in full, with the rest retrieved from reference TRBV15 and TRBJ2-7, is DAMVIQNPRYQVTQFGKPVTLSCSQTLNHNVMYWYQQKSSQAPKLLFHYYDKDFNNEADTPDNFQSRRPNTSFCFLDIRSPGLGDTAMYLCATSRTGLAGKYEQYFGPGTRLTVT.

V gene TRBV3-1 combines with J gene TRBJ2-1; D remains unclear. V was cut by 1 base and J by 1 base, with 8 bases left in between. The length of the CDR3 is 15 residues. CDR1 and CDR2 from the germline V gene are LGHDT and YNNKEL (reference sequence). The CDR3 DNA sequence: TGTGCCAGCAGCCAAGGGCATCGTTCCTACAATGAGCAGTTCTTC. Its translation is CASSQGHRSYNEQFF.

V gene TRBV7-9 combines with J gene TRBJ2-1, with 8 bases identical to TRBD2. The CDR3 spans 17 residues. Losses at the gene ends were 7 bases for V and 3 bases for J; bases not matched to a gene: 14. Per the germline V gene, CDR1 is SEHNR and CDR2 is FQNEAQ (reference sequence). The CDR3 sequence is CASTQYPGLVDYNEQFF. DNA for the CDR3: TGTGCCAGCACCCAATACCCGGGACTAGTGGACTACAATGAGCAGTTCTTC.

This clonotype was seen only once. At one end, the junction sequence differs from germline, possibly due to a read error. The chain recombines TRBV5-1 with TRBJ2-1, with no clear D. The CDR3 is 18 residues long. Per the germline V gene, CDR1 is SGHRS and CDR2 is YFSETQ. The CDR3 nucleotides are TGCGGCAGCAGCTCCCAACCCTTTGGCGCTAGCTCCTACAATGAGCAGTTCTTC. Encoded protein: CGSSSQPFGASSYNEQFF.

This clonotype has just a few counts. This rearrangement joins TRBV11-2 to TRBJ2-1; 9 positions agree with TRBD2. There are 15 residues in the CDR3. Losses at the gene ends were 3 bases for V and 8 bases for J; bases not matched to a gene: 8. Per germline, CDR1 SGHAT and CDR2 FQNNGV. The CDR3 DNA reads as TGTGCCAGCAGCTTTGCCGGGACTAGCCCCTATGAGCAGTTCTTC. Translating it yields CASSFAGTSPYEQFF. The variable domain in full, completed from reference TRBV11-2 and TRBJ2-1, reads EAGVAQSPRYKIIEKRQSVAFWCNPISGHATLYWYQQILGQGPKLLIQFQNNGVVDDSQLPKDRFSAERLKGVDSTLKIQPAKLEDSAVYLCASSFAGTSPYEQFFGPGTRLTVL.